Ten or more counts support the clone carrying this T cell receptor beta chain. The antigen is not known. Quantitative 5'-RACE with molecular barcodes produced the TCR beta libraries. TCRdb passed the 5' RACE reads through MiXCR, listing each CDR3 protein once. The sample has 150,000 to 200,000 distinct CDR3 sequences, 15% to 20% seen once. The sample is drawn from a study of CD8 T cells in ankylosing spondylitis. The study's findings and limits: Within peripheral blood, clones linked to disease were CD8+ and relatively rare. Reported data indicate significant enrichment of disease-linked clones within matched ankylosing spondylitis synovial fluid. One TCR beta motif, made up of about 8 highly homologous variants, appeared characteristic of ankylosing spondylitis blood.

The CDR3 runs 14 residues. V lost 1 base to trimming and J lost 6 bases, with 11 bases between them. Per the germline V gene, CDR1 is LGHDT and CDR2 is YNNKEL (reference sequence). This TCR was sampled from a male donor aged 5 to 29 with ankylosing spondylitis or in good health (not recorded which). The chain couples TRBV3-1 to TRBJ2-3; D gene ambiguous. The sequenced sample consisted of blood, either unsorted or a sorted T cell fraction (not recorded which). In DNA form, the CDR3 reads TGTGCCAGCAGCCAAGCTCTAGAAAAGGATACGCAGTATTTT. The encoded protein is CASSQALEKDTQYF.